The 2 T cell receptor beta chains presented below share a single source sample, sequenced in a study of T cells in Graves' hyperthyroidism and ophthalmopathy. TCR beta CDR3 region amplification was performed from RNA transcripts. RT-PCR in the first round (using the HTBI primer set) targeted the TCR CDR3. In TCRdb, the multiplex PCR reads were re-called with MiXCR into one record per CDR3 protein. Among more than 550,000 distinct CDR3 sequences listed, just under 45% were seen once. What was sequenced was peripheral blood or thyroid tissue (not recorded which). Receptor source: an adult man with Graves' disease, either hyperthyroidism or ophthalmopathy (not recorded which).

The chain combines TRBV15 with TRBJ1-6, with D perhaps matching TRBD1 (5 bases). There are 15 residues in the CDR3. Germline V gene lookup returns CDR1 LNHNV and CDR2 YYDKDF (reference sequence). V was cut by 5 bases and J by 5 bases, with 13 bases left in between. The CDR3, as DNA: TGTGCCACCAGCCCGAGGACACCAGATAATTCACCCCTCCACTTT. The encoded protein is CATSPRTPDNSPLHF.

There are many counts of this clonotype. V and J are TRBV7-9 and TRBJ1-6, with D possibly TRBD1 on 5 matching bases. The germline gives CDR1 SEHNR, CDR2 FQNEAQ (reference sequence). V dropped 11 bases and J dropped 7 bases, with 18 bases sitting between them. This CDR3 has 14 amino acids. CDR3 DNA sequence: TGTGCCTCGCAAGTGGGGGTAGAGAATTCACCCCTCCACTTT. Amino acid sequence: CASQVGVENSPLHF. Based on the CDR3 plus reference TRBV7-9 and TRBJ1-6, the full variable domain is DTGVSQNPRHKITKRGQNVTFRCDPISEHNRLYWYRQTLGQGPEFLTYFQNEAQLEKSRLLSDRFSAERPKGSFSTLEIQRTEQGDSAMYLCASQVGVENSPLHFGNGTRLTVT.